This is a list of T cell receptor beta chains from one sample in a study of blood T cell repertoires in COVID-19. TCRdb's table, derived via immunoSEQ multiplex PCR, lists solely in-frame clones and lacks some. The sample lists roughly 79,000 clones; 84% were seen once. Sequenced: peripheral blood. The receptors shown here come from a middle-aged man with acute or convalescent COVID-19. CDR3s include the opening cysteine and the closing phenylalanine or tryptophan. A D gene is named only where the DNA matches it firmly. Clone size appears in some rows only: once, few, many, or a class for an expanded clone.

cdr3_length j_call d_call clone_size v_call cdr3_nt cdr3_aa
15 TRBJ2-3 - - TRBV7-2 TGTGCCAGCAGCCCCCGACGGAGGGGCACAGATACGCAGTATTTT CASSPRRRGTDTQYF
15 TRBJ2-5 TRBD2 - TRBV10-2 TGCGCCAGCAGATCCCCGGGAGGCTCGGGGGAGACCCAGTACTTC CASRSPGGSGETQYF
15 TRBJ2-5 TRBD1 - TRBV4-2 TGTGCCAGCAGCTCGGACAGGGGGTTCTTGGAGACCCAGTACTTC CASSSDRGFLETQYF
15 TRBJ2-3 TRBD2 - TRBV7-2 TGTGCCAGCAGCTTAAGCGGGAGGGGTATCGATACGCAGTATTTT CASSLSGRGIDTQYF
15 TRBJ1-2 TRBD1 - TRBV9 TGTGCCAGCAGCGTAGACTTAGGGGGCGGTAATGGCTACACCTTC CASSVDLGGGNGYTF
15 TRBJ2-6 - - TRBV11-3 TGTGCCAGCAGCTCCGGACACTCTGGGGCCAACGTCCTGACTTTC CASSSGHSGANVLTF
13 TRBJ1-3 - - TRBV2 TGTGCCAGCAGGCGGGACTCTGGAAACACCATATATTTT CASRRDSGNTIYF
14 TRBJ2-7 - - TRBV7-6 TGTGCCAGCAGCTTTCTTGCGGCGGGGTACGAGCAGTACTTC CASSFLAAGYEQYF
11 TRBJ2-1 TRBD1 - TRBV7-2 TGTGCCAGCAGCACAGGACAGGGGGGGTTCTTC CASSTGQGGFF
15 TRBJ2-7 TRBD1 few TRBV19 TGTGCCAGTAGTCTATCGGGACAGGGATCCTACGAGCAGTACTTC CASSLSGQGSYEQYF
14 TRBJ1-4 - - TRBV2 TGTGCCAGTCTTCGGGGGGCTGATAATGAAAAACTGTTTTTT CASLRGADNEKLFF
15 TRBJ1-5 TRBD1 - TRBV19 TGTGCCAGTACCTTAGACAGGGTTCGCAATCAGCCCCAGCATTTT CASTLDRVRNQPQHF
13 TRBJ2-1 - - TRBV27 TGTGCCAGCAGTGAACAGGGTTCCCATGAGCAGTTCTTC CASSEQGSHEQFF
15 TRBJ2-3 - few TRBV24-1 TGTGCCACCAGTTCCTCGGGAGCCCCTACAGATACGCAGTATTTT CATSSSGAPTDTQYF
14 TRBJ2-3 - - TRBV9 TGTGCCAGCAGCGTAGAGGAGTTTGAGCATACGCAGTATTTT CASSVEEFEHTQYF
16 TRBJ2-1 - - TRBV6-5 TGTGCCAGCAGTTACAGCGTCGAGAGCTCCTACAATGAGCAGTTCTTC CASSYSVESSYNEQFF
15 TRBJ2-1 TRBD1 - TRBV5-1 TGCGCCAGCAGCGCAAGGGGACAGGGGGCGGAAGAGCAGTTCTTC CASSARGQGAEEQFF
14 TRBJ2-7 TRBD2 - TRBV7-2 TGTGCCAGCAGCTTAGCGGGGGGGACTTACGAGCAGTACTTC CASSLAGGTYEQYF
14 TRBJ1-2 TRBD1 few TRBV28 TGTGCCAGCAGAATCTGGGACAGGGAGGGGGGCTACACCTTC CASRIWDREGGYTF
15 TRBJ1-3 - once TRBV15 TGTGCCACCAGCAGAGTGGGGGGGGCTGGAAACACCATATATTTT CATSRVGGAGNTIYF
13 TRBJ1-2 - - TRBV28 TGTGCCAGCAGTTTATCACAGATTTATGGCTACACCTTC CASSLSQIYGYTF
15 TRBJ2-1 TRBD1 - TRBV29-1 TGCAGCGTTGTAGTAGGGACAGGGCTCGACAATGAGCAGTTCTTC CSVVVGTGLDNEQFF
14 TRBJ2-7 TRBD1 - TRBV18 TGTGCCAGCTCATCTAACCCGACAGGGACCGAGCAGTACTTC CASSSNPTGTEQYF
18 TRBJ2-7 TRBD1 - TRBV6-1 TGTGCCAGCAGTGAGAGGCGACACCCAGGGGGCCTATCCTACGAGCAGTACTTC CASSERRHPGGLSYEQYF
15 TRBJ2-1 TRBD2 few TRBV9 TGTGCCAGCAGCGTAGGCGGGAGGGCCCGCAATGAGCAGTTCTTC CASSVGGRARNEQFF
15 TRBJ2-7 TRBD2 - TRBV6-5 TGTGCCAGCAGGGCTAGCGGGGGGGAACCGTACGAGCAGTACTTC CASRASGGEPYEQYF
13 TRBJ2-5 - - TRBV29-1 TGCAGCGTGCTACGAGGCGGCCAAGAGACCCAGTACTTC CSVLRGGQETQYF
12 TRBJ1-6 - few TRBV2 TGTGCCAGCAAGCCAGGGAATTCACCCCTCCACTTT CASKPGNSPLHF
15 TRBJ2-1 TRBD2 - TRBV5-5 TGTGCCAGCACCTTCTCTAGCGGGACGTACAATGAGCAGTTCTTC CASTFSSGTYNEQFF
15 TRBJ1-4 - few TRBV7-9 TGTGCCAGCAGCTTAAGTTCCGGGGTGGGGGAAAAACTGTTTTTT CASSLSSGVGEKLFF
15 TRBJ2-3 - - TRBV5-6 TGTGCCAGCAGCTTCAAACGATACAGGACAGATACGCAGTATTTT CASSFKRYRTDTQYF
17 TRBJ2-2 TRBD2 - TRBV19 TGTGCCAGAATAGGACTAGCGGGTTCGATAAGGGCCGGGGAGCTGTTTTTT CARIGLAGSIRAGELFF
16 TRBJ2-1 TRBD2 - TRBV9 TGTGCCAGCAGCCCCAAGACTAGCGGCTCCTACAATGAGCAGTTCTTC CASSPKTSGSYNEQFF
15 TRBJ1-4 - few TRBV2 TGTGCCAGCAGTGGGGAGGGGACGGGAAATGAAAAACTGTTTTTT CASSGEGTGNEKLFF
13 TRBJ2-1 TRBD2 - TRBV10-2 TGCGCCAGCCTACTAGCGGGAGATTATGAGCAGTTCTTC CASLLAGDYEQFF
14 TRBJ1-4 TRBD1 once TRBV7-2 TGTGCCAGCAGCTTGCCCGGGACAGGTGAAAAACTGTTTTTT CASSLPGTGEKLFF
15 TRBJ1-1 - - TRBV5-1 TGCGCCAGCAGCTTGAATCAGGGAGGCTACACTGAAGCTTTCTTT CASSLNQGGYTEAFF
15 TRBJ1-6 TRBD1 - TRBV6-5 TGTGCCAGCAGTTACACGGGACAGGGGGATTCACCCCTCCACTTT CASSYTGQGDSPLHF
14 TRBJ2-1 - - TRBV7-2 TGTGCCAGCAGCTTAGAGGTCAGCGGCAATGAGCAGTTCTTC CASSLEVSGNEQFF
16 TRBJ1-2 - few TRBV5-4 TGTGCCAGCAGGACCGGTGGGGCAGTTGGGTCATCCGGCTACACCTTC CASRTGGAVGSSGYTF
13 TRBJ1-5 TRBD1 - TRBV25-1 TGTGCCAGCGGTGGACAGGGGGCTCAGCCCCAGCATTTT CASGGQGAQPQHF
16 TRBJ1-2 TRBD1 - TRBV9 TGTGCCAGCAGCGTAGAACCCGACGGACAGGGACGAGGCTACACCTTC CASSVEPDGQGRGYTF
15 TRBJ1-4 TRBD1 - TRBV10-3 TGTGCCATCAGTGACCAAGGGGGCACTAATGAAAAACTGTTTTTT CAISDQGGTNEKLFF
14 TRBJ1-2 - - TRBV19 TGTGCCAGTATGAGTCCAGGGAAGGACTATGGCTACACCTTC CASMSPGKDYGYTF
14 TRBJ1-2 - - TRBV5-1 TGCGCCAGCAGCTTGGCGCCAGATAACTATGGCTACACCTTC CASSLAPDNYGYTF
11 TRBJ1-2 TRBD1 - TRBV10-3 TGTGCCATCGGGGACAGCCAGGGCTACACCTTC CAIGDSQGYTF
15 TRBJ1-5 - few TRBV19 TGTGCCAGTAGTTCCCCACGGGAACCGCGGCAGCCCCAGCATTTT CASSSPREPRQPQHF
13 TRBJ1-2 TRBD1 once TRBV19 TGTGCCACTCCCGGACAGGGGGTGGGTGGCTACACCTTC CATPGQGVGGYTF
16 TRBJ2-2 TRBD2 - TRBV11-2 TGTGCCAGCAGCGCTTGGACTAGCGGAACCACCGGGGAGCTGTTTTTT CASSAWTSGTTGELFF
14 TRBJ1-2 TRBD1 - TRBV7-2 TGTGCCAGCAGCTCTTCAGGGGGTAGCTATGGCTACACCTTC CASSSSGGSYGYTF
15 TRBJ1-3 TRBD1 - TRBV9 TGTGCCAGCAGCGTAGGACAGGGACCTGGAAACACCATATATTTT CASSVGQGPGNTIYF
14 TRBJ1-4 - - TRBV7-8 TGTGCCAGCAGCTTAGGAGCGTCAGGGGTTGGACTGTTTTTT CASSLGASGVGLFF
13 TRBJ1-1 TRBD1 - TRBV28 TGTGCCGGCAAGGGGGACAGGGCCCATGAAGCTTTCTTT CAGKGDRAHEAFF
12 TRBJ2-1 - - TRBV6-5 TGTGCCAGCAGCGCAGACGACGGGAGGCAGTTCTTC CASSADDGRQFF
13 TRBJ2-1 TRBD2 - TRBV7-9 TGTGCCAGCAGCTTAACTAGCGTTGATGAGCAGTTCTTC CASSLTSVDEQFF
15 TRBJ1-2 - few TRBV12-2 TGTGCAAGTCGCTTAGGACAGGGAAGGGACTATGGCTACACCTTC CASRLGQGRDYGYTF
14 TRBJ2-6 - - TRBV5-1 TGCGCCAGCAGACAGGGCTCTGGGGCCAACGTCCTGACTTTC CASRQGSGANVLTF